What follows are 27 T cell receptor beta chains derived from one specimen sequenced in a study of cytomegalovirus exposure and HLA in healthy donors. PCR used 60 Vbeta primers and 13 Jbeta primers. Assay used: immunoSEQ multiplex PCR; TCRdb lists only in-frame clones, some missing. This table holds around 140,000 clones, approximately 74% found once. Sequenced: PBMCs. These receptors were obtained from a male donor in good health and CMV-seronegative.

This clone was found a few times. The chain combines TRBV28 with TRBJ1-6; 7 positions agree with TRBD1. The CDR3 runs 13 residues. V was pared by 8 bases and J by 7 bases, with 5 bases of the junction left unmatched. In germline, CDR1 is MDHEN, CDR2 SYDVKM. In DNA, the CDR3 is TGTGCCAGCGGGACAGCGGTAAATTCACCCCTCCACTTT. This sequence encodes CASGTAVNSPLHF.

The chain links TRBV4-1 to TRBJ2-5; 8 bases agree with TRBD2. Germline V lookup: CDR1 MGHRA, CDR2 YSYEKL. Trimming cost V 1 base and J 5 bases; bases outside gene matches: 9. CDR3 length: 16 residues. Here the CDR3 DNA reads TGCGCCAGCAGCCAAGGGGTCCGGGAGGGCCCTGAGACCCAGTACTTC. Residues: CASSQGVREGPETQYF.

V gene TRBV7-6 combines with J gene TRBJ2-1; 8 nucleotides agree with TRBD1. The CDR3 is made up of 16 amino acids. Trimming at V came to 1 base and at J to 4 bases, leaving 6 bases not matched to a gene. The germline V gene has CDR1 SGHVS and CDR2 FNYEAQ. CDR3: CASSLEVGQGYNEQFF. The CDR3 DNA follows: TGTGCCAGCAGCTTAGAAGTAGGACAGGGTTACAATGAGCAGTTCTTC.

This chain joins TRBV5-4 and TRBJ2-4, with no clear D. This CDR3 comprises 15 residues. V lost 0 bases to trimming and J lost 3 bases, with 10 bases between them. The germline V gene encodes CDR1 SGHNT and CDR2 YYREEE (reference sequence). The CDR3 coding sequence is TGTGCCAGCAGCTTGGTCGACTCGGACAAAAACATTCAGTACTTC. It specifies CASSLVDSDKNIQYF. The whole variable domain, remainder taken from reference TRBV5-4 and TRBJ2-4, is ETGVTQSPTHLIKTRGQQVTLRCSSQSGHNTVSWYQQALGQGPQFIFQYYREEENGRGNFPPRFSGLQFPNYSSELNVNALELDDSALYLCASSLVDSDKNIQYFGAGTRLSVL.

The rearrangement joins TRBV28 to TRBJ1-2, with 7 positions matching TRBD1. The CDR3 spans 15 residues. Germline V gene sequence: CDR1 MDHEN, CDR2 SYDVKM. The V gene end was trimmed by 5 bases and the J gene end by 4 bases; junction bases not matched to a gene: 10. The chain's CDR3 is CASSKDRNARYGYTF. In DNA form, the CDR3 reads TGTGCCAGCAGTAAGGACAGGAACGCTCGCTATGGCTACACCTTC.

This clone is a singleton in its sample. V and J are TRBV19 and TRBJ2-2; 7 bases agree with TRBD1. The germline gives CDR1 LNHDA, CDR2 SQIVND (reference sequence). The CDR3 covers 14 residues. The V and J ends lost 8 bases and 5 bases, in that order; junction bases with no gene match: 8. The CDR3 coding sequence is TGTGCCAGTTCTCGACAGGGCTGGACCGGGGAGCTGTTTTTT. Its protein product is CASSRQGWTGELFF.

The V gene is TRBV28, the J gene TRBJ2-5, with 10 nucleotides matching TRBD2. The CDR3 is 17 amino acids. CDR1 is MDHEN and CDR2 is SYDVKM in the germline V gene. The trim removed 3 bases at V and 5 bases at J, leaving 12 bases unmatched. CDR3 bases: TGTGCCAGCAGTTTTGTTACCGGAAGCGGGAGGGCGGAGACCCAGTACTTC. Translated, it gives CASSFVTGSGRAETQYF.

A word on this clone: A read error may produce the germline difference seen at one junction end. The chain combines TRBV7-9 with TRBJ2-7; D is unresolved. CDR3 length equals 12 residues. Germline V lookup: CDR1 SEHNR, CDR2 FQNEAQ (reference sequence). This CDR3 is CSSSPPMAEQYF. CDR3 in DNA: TGTTCCAGCAGTCCCCCGATGGCTGAGCAGTACTTC.

V usage is TRBV7-9 and J usage is TRBJ2-1, with TRBD2 identical over 9 bases. This CDR3 contains 18 residues. V shed 5 bases and J 1 base; nucleotides not matched to a gene: 12. Per the germline V gene, CDR1 is SEHNR and CDR2 is FQNEAQ (reference sequence). CDR3 sequence: CASSLKMGLAGSYNEQFF. Written as DNA, the CDR3 is TGTGCCAGCAGCCTGAAGATGGGGCTAGCGGGGTCCTACAATGAGCAGTTCTTC.

This clone was counted only a few times. The genes are TRBV10-3 and TRBJ1-4; 8 bases match TRBD1. The junction had 6 bases not matched to a gene; V was cut back by 7 bases and J by 8 bases. The CDR3 sequence is 13 residues long. The V gene's germline CDR1 is ENHRY and CDR2 SYGVKD. DNA for the CDR3: TGTGCCATCAAGGACAGGGTAGGAGAAAAACTGTTTTTT. It translates to CAIKDRVGEKLFF.

This clone was found a few times. The genes are TRBV30 and TRBJ1-3, with D unresolved. The germline V gene encodes CDR1 GTSNPN and CDR2 SVGIG (reference sequence). CDR3 length: 13 amino acids. The V gene lost 5 bases and the J gene lost 0 bases, with 8 bases spanning the gap. The CDR3 DNA reads as TGTGCCTGGGATGGCAGCTCTGGAAACACCATATATTTT. This codes for CAWDGSSGNTIYF.

The gene calls are TRBV4-2 and TRBJ1-2, with a tentative D call TRBD1 (6 bases). This CDR3 is 14 amino acids long. CDR1 and CDR2 (germline): LGHNA, YNFKEQ. V shed 3 bases and J shed 2 bases, with 10 bases lying between them. CDR3 region: CASSQGGGNYGYTF. The CDR3 DNA reads TGTGCCAGCAGCCAGGGAGGGGGGAACTATGGCTACACCTTC.

The rearrangement joins TRBV5-1 to TRBJ2-5; possible D gene TRBD2, 6 bases. Trimming took 3 bases from V and 4 from J, leaving 13 bases between them. CDR1 SGHRS and CDR2 YFSETQ come from the germline V gene. This CDR3 has 14 residues. The CDR3 protein is CASSSPVGGETQYF. The CDR3 nucleotides read TGCGCCAGCAGCTCACCCGTCGGGGGAGAGACCCAGTACTTC. Supplemented by reference TRBV5-1 and TRBJ2-5, the full variable domain reads KAGVTQTPRYLIKTRGQQVTLSCSPISGHRSVSWYQQTPGQGLQFLFEYFSETQRNKGNFPGRFSGRQFSNSRSEMNVSTLELGDSALYLCASSSPVGGETQYFGPGTRLLVL.

The gene calls are TRBV4-2 and TRBJ1-2; unclear D gene. Deletions cut 0 bases from V and 4 bases from J, with 15 bases between. The CDR3 consists of 16 residues. Germline V gives CDR1 LGHNA, CDR2 YNFKEQ. CDR3 nucleotide sequence: TGTGCCAGCAGCCAAGATTTCGCGAGGGCAGGCTATGGCTACACCTTC. Residues: CASSQDFARAGYGYTF.

This clone was seen a single time. One end of the junction varies from germline; a read error may be responsible. The gene calls are TRBV5-1 and TRBJ2-2; TRBD1 agrees at 9 bases. The CDR3 is 15 amino acids. The V gene's germline CDR1 is SGHRS and CDR2 YFSETQ. The CDR3 here is CASRLGQGNTGELFF. The CDR3 DNA follows: TGCGCCAGCAGGTTGGGACAGGGTAACACCGGGGAGCTGTTTTTT. The complete variable domain, with remaining parts taken from reference TRBV5-1 and TRBJ2-2, reads KAGVTQTPRYLIKTRGQQVTLSCSPISGHRSVSWYQQTPGQGLQFLFEYFSETQRNKGNFPGRFSGRQFSNSRSEMNVSTLELGDSALYLCASRLGQGNTGELFFGEGSRLTVL.

The chain combines TRBV28 with TRBJ1-1; D is unclear. V lost 6 bases and J lost 1, with 12 bases in between. The length of the CDR3 is 14 residues. Germline CDR1 MDHEN, CDR2 SYDVKM. In nucleotides, the CDR3 is TGTGCCAGCAGACCCCCCGCGGGGAACACTGAAGCTTTCTTT. Residues: CASRPPAGNTEAFF. The full variable domain, completed using reference TRBV28 and TRBJ1-1, is DVKVTQSSRYLVKRTGEKVFLECVQDMDHENMFWYRQDPGLGLRLIYFSYDVKMKEKGDIPEGYSVSREKKERFSLILESASTNQTSMYLCASRPPAGNTEAFFGQGTRLTVV.

The J gene is TRBJ1-2, the V gene TRBV4-2, with 9 bases identical to TRBD1. This CDR3 contains 14 residues. V lost 2 bases to trimming and J lost 8 bases; unmatched junction nucleotides: 6. Per the germline V gene, CDR1 is LGHNA and CDR2 is YNFKEQ. The CDR3 region is CASSQRTGEGGYTF. CDR3 nucleotide sequence: TGTGCCAGCAGCCAAAGGACAGGGGAGGGCGGCTACACCTTC.

The rearrangement links TRBV27 to TRBJ1-1; a weak D match, TRBD1 (5 bases). Trimming removed 5 bases at V and 0 bases at J, with 10 bases between. CDR1 is MNHEY and CDR2 is SMNVEV in the germline V gene (reference sequence). The CDR3 covers 14 residues. CDR3 bases: TGTGCCAGCAGTCTCAGGGAAATGAACACTGAAGCTTTCTTT. Protein: CASSLREMNTEAFF.

The chain joins TRBV4-3 to TRBJ1-3; D not certain. The length of the CDR3 is 17 residues. With 0 bases removed from V and 0 bases from J, the gap between germline ends came to 12 bases. Germline CDR1 is LGHNA and CDR2 is YSLEER. The CDR3 loop is CASSQDSIQLSGNTIYF. The CDR3 DNA sequence: TGCGCCAGCAGCCAAGATTCGATCCAACTCTCTGGAAACACCATATATTTT.

V usage is TRBV7-6 and J usage is TRBJ2-2, with D perhaps matching TRBD1 (6 bases). The CDR3 loop spans 15 amino acids. CDR1 and CDR2 from the germline V gene are SGHVS and FNYEAQ. Trimming pared 6 bases from V and 5 bases from J, leaving 16 bases between. CDR3 sequence reads: CASSITGSLTGELFF. The CDR3 nucleotides are TGTGCCAGCAGTATAACAGGGTCGCTTACCGGGGAGCTGTTTTTT.

The chain combines TRBV7-2 with TRBJ1-5, with D hard to call. Germline V gives CDR1 SGHTA, CDR2 FQGNSA. The CDR3 runs 14 residues. The germline V and J ends were trimmed by 5 bases and 2 bases, with 10 bases remaining between them. The CDR3 DNA reads as TGTGCCAGCAGCCAAAGCGGGGGCAATCAGCCCCAGCATTTT. It translates to CASSQSGGNQPQHF.

The chain carries TRBV11-2 and TRBJ2-5; 10 nucleotides line up with TRBD2. CDR1 SGHAT and CDR2 FQNNGV come from the germline V gene. The CDR3 is 13 amino acids. Unmatched junction bases numbered 1, after V lost 4 bases and J lost 5 bases. CDR3 sequence reads: CASSSSGGETQYF. CDR3 nucleotide sequence: TGTGCCAGCAGCTCTAGCGGGGGTGAGACCCAGTACTTC.

The CDR3 is CASSQEDKSGGGETQYF. The DNA for the CDR3 is TGTGCCAGCAGCCAAGAAGACAAAAGCGGGGGGGGAGAGACCCAGTACTTC. This chain connects TRBV14 to TRBJ2-5; 10 bases are a match to TRBD2. CDR1 is SGHDN and CDR2 is FVKESK in the germline V gene. This CDR3 is built from 17 residues. The J segment lost 4 bases and the V segment lost 0 bases, leaving 8 bases of the junction unmatched.

The chain uses TRBV14 and TRBJ1-3; D perhaps matches TRBD1 (6 bases). This CDR3 region has 15 residues. CDR1 is SGHDN and CDR2 is FVKESK in the germline V gene. V gave up 9 bases and J gave up 2 bases, with 17 bases separating them. In nucleotides, the CDR3 is TGTGCCAGTTCGACACAGGGAGTAGCTGGAAACACCATATATTTT. It specifies CASSTQGVAGNTIYF.

The chain joins TRBV2 to TRBJ1-1, with 9 bases identical to TRBD1. With V trimmed by 3 bases and J by 5 bases, 7 bases remained unmatched. Germline CDR1 and CDR2: SNHLY and FYNNEI. This CDR3 spans 15 amino acids. The CDR3 spells CASSDVQGALTEAFF. CDR3 DNA sequence: TGTGCCAGCAGTGACGTACAGGGGGCCTTAACTGAAGCTTTCTTT. Using reference TRBV2 and TRBJ1-1 for the parts outside the CDR3, the full variable domain is EPEVTQTPSHQVTQMGQEVILRCVPISNHLYFYWYRQILGQKVEFLVSFYNNEISEKSEIFDDQFSVERPDGSNFTLKIRSTKLEDSAMYFCASSDVQGALTEAFFGQGTRLTVV.

The chain couples TRBV10-3 to TRBJ2-5, with 8 bases lining up with TRBD2. This CDR3 spans 12 amino acids. Trimming cost V 8 bases and J 5 bases; bases outside gene matches: 4. Germline V gene sequence: CDR1 ENHRY, CDR2 SYGVKD. The CDR3 nucleotides are TGTGCCATCGGGACTAGTATTGAGACCCAGTACTTC. Its translation: CAIGTSIETQYF.

In DNA, the CDR3 is TGCGCCAGCAGCTTGGTTCGGGACAGGTACGTCCAAGAGACCCAGTACTTC. Translated: CASSLVRDRYVQETQYF. V and J are TRBV5-1 and TRBJ2-5; 8 bases are a match to TRBD1. The V gene end was trimmed by 0 bases and the J gene end by 1 base; junction bases not matched to a gene: 8. CDR1 is SGHRS and CDR2 is YFSETQ in the germline V gene. The CDR3 runs 17 residues.